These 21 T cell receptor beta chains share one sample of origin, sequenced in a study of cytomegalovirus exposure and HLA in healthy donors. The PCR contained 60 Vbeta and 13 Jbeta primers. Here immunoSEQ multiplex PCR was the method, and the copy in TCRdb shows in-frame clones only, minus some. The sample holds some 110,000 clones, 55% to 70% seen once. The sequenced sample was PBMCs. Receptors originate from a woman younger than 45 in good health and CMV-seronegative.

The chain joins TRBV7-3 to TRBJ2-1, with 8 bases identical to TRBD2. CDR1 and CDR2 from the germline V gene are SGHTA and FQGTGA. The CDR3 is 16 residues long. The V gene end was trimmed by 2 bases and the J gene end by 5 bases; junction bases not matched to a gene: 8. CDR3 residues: CASSLFGGRNDNEQFF. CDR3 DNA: TGTGCCAGCAGCTTATTTGGCGGGAGGAACGACAATGAGCAGTTCTTC.

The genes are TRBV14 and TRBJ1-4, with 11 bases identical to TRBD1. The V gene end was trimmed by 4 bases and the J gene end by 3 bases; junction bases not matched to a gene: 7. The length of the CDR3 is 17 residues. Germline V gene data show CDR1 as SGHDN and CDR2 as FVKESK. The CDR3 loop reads CASSRSGTGGPNEKLFF. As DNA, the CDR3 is TGTGCCAGCAGCCGCAGCGGGACAGGGGGGCCTAATGAAAAACTGTTTTTT.

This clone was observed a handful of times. The CDR3 reads CASSDLSGWNSPLHF. CDR3 in DNA: TGTGCCAGCAGTGATCTTTCGGGGTGGAATTCACCCCTCCACTTT. The chain employs TRBV6-1 and TRBJ1-6; D is uncertain. Germline assignment: CDR1 MNHNS and CDR2 SASEGT. Deletions cut 3 bases from V and 7 bases from J, with 13 bases between. The CDR3 is 15 residues long.

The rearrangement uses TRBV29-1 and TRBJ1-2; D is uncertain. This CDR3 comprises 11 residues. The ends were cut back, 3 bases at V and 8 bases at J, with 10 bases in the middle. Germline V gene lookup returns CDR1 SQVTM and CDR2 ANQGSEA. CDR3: CSVESQWGYTF. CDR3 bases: TGCAGCGTTGAGTCACAGTGGGGCTACACCTTC.

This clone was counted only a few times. The CDR3: CASSLAGGQPQHF. The DNA of the CDR3 is TGTGCCAGCAGCTTAGCAGGGGGTCAGCCCCAGCATTTT. The chain carries TRBV7-6 and TRBJ1-5; tentatively, D is TRBD1 (6 bases). From germline, CDR1 is SGHVS and CDR2 FNYEAQ. The CDR3 has 13 residues. The V gene lost 0 bases and the J gene lost 6 bases, with 6 bases spanning the gap.

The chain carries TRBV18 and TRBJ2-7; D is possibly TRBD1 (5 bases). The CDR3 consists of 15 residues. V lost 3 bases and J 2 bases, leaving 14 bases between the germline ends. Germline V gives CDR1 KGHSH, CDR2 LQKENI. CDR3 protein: CASSPGSDRTYEQYF. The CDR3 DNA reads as TGTGCCAGCTCACCTGGGTCTGACAGAACCTACGAGCAGTACTTC.

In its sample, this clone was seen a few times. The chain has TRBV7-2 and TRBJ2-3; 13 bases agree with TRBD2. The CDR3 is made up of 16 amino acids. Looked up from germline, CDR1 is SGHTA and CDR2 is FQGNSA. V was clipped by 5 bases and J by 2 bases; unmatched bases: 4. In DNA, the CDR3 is TGTGCCAGCAGCCAGGGACTAGCGGGATTCACAGATACGCAGTATTTT. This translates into CASSQGLAGFTDTQYF.

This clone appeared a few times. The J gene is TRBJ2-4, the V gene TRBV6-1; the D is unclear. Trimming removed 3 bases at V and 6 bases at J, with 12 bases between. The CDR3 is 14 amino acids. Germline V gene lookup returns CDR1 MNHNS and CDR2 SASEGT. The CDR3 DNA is TGTGCCAGCAGTGATAGTGGAAGAGGAAACATTCAGTACTTC. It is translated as CASSDSGRGNIQYF.

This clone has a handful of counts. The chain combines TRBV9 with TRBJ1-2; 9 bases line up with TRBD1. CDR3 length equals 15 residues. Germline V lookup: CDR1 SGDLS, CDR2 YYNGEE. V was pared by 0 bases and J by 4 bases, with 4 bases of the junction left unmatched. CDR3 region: CASSVDGQGSYGYTF. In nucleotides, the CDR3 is TGTGCCAGCAGCGTAGATGGACAGGGGTCCTATGGCTACACCTTC. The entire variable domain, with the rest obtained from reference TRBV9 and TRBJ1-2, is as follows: DSGVTQTPKHLITATGQRVTLRCSPRSGDLSVYWYQQSLDQGLQFLIQYYNGEERAKGNILERFSAQQFPDLHSELNLSSLELGDSALYFCASSVDGQGSYGYTFGSGTRLTVV.

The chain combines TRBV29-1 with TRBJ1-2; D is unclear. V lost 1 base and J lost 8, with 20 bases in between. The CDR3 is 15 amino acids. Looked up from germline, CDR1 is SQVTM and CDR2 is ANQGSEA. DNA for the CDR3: TGCAGCGTTGAAGTTGGCGCAGAGGTGTCCTCCGGCTACACCTTC. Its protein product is CSVEVGAEVSSGYTF. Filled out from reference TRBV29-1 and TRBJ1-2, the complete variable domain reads SAVISQKPSRDICQRGTSLTIQCQVDSQVTMMFWYRQQPGQSLTLIATANQGSEATYESGFVIDKFPISRPNLTFSTLTVSNMSPEDSSIYLCSVEVGAEVSSGYTFGSGTRLTVV.

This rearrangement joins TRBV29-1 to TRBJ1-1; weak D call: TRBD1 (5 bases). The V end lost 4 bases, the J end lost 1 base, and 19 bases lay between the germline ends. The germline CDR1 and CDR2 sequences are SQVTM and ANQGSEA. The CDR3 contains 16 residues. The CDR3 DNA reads TGCAGCGTTGGGTCATGGAGTGGCAGGGCGAACACTGAAGCTTTCTTT. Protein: CSVGSWSGRANTEAFF.

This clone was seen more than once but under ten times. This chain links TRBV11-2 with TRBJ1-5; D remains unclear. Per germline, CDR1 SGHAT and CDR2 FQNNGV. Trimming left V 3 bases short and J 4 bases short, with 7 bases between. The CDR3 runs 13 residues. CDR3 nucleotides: TGTGCCAGCAGCTTCGCGGAGAATCAGCCCCAGCATTTT. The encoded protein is CASSFAENQPQHF.

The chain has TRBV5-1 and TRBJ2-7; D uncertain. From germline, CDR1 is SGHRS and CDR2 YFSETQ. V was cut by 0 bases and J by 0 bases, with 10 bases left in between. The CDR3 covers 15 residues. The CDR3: CASSLDSLSSYEQYF. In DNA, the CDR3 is TGCGCCAGCAGCTTGGATAGCTTGAGCTCCTACGAGCAGTACTTC. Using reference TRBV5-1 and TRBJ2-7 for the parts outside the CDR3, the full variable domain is KAGVTQTPRYLIKTRGQQVTLSCSPISGHRSVSWYQQTPGQGLQFLFEYFSETQRNKGNFPGRFSGRQFSNSRSEMNVSTLELGDSALYLCASSLDSLSSYEQYFGPGTRLTVT.

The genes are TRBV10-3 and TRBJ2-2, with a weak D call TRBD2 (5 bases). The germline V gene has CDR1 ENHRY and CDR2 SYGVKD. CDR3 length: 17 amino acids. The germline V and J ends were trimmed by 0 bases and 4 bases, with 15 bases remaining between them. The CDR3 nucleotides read TGTGCCATCAGTGAGTCCCGGACTTCTTCGGGCACCGGGGAGCTGTTTTTT. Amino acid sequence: CAISESRTSSGTGELFF.

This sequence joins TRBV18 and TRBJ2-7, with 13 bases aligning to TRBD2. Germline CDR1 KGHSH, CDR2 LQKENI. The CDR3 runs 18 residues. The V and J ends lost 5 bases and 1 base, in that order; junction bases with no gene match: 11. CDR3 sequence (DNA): TGTGCCAGCTCAACGACCGGGACTAGCGGGACCTATTCCTACGAGCAGTACTTC. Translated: CASSTTGTSGTYSYEQYF.

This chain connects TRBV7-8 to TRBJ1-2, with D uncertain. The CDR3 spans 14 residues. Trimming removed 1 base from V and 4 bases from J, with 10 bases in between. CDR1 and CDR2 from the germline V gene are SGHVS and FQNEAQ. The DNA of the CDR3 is TGTGCCAGCAGCTTAGATCACAGTTCCTATGGCTACACCTTC. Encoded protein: CASSLDHSSYGYTF. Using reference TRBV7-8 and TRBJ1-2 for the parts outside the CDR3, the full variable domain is GAGVSQSPRYKVAKRGQDVALRCDPISGHVSLFWYQQALGQGPEFLTYFQNEAQLDKSGLPSDRFFAERPEGSVSTLKIQRTQQEDSAVYLCASSLDHSSYGYTFGSGTRLTVV.

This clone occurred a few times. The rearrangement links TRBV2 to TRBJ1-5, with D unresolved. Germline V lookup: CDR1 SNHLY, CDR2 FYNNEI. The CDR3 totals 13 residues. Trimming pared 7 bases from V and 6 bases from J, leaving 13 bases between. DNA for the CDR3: TGTGCCAGCACATACGACTTAGGTCAGCCCCAGCATTTT. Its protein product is CASTYDLGQPQHF.

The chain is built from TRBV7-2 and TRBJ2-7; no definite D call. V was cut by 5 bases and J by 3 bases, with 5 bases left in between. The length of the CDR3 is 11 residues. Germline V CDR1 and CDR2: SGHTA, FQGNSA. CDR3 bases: TGTGCCAGCAGCAACAACTACGAGCAGTACTTC. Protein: CASSNNYEQYF.

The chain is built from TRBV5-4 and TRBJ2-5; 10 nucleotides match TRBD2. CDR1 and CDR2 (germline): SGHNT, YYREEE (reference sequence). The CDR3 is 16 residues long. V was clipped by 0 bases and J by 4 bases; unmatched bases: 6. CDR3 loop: CASSLESGRAGETQYF. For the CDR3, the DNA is TGTGCCAGCAGCTTGGAAAGCGGGAGGGCCGGAGAGACCCAGTACTTC.

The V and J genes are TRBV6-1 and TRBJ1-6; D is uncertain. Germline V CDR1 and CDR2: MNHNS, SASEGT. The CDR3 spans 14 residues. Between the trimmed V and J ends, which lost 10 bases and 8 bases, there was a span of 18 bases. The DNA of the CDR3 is TGTGCCACAAAATACGGCGGGCGCTATTCACCCCTCCACTTT. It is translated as CATKYGGRYSPLHF.

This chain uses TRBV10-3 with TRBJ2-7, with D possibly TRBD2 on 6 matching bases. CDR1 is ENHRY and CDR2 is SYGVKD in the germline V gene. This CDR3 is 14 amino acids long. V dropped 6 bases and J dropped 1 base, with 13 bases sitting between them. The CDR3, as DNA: TGTGCCATCAGGGACGGGACTGTATCCTACGAGCAGTACTTC. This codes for CAIRDGTVSYEQYF.